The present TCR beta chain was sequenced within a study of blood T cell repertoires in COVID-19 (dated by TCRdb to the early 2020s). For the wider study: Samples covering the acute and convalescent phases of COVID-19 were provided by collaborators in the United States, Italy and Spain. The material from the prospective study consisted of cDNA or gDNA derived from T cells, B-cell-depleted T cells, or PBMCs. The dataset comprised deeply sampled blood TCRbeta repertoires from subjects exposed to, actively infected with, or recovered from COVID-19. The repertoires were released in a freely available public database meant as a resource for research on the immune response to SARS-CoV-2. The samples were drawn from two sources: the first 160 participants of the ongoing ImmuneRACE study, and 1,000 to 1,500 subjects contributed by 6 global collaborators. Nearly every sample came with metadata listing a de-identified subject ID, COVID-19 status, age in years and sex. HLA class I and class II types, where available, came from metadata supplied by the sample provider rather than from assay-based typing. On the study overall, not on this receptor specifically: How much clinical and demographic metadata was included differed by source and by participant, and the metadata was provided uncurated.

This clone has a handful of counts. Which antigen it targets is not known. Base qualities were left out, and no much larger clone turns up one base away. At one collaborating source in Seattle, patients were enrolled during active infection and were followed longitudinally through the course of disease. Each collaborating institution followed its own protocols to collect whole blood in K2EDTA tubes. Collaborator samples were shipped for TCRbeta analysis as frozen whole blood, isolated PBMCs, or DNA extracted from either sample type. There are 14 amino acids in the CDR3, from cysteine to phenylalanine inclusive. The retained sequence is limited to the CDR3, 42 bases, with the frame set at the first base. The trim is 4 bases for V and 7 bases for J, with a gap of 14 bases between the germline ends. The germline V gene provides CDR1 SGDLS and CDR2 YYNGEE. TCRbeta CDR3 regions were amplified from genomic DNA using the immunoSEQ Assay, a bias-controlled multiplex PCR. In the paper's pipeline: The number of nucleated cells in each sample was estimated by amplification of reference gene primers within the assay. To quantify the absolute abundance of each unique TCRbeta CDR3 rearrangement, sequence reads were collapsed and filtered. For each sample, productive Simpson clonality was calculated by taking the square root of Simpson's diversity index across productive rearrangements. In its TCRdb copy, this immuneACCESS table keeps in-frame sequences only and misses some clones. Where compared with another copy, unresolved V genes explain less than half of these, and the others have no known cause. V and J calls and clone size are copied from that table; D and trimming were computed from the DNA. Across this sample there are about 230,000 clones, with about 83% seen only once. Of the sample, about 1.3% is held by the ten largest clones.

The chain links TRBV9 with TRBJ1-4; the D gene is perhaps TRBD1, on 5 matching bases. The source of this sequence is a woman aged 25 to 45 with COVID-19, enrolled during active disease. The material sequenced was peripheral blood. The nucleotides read TGTGCCAGCAGCCCCACCGGGACTGTTGAAAAACTGTTTTTT. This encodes CASSPTGTVEKLFF. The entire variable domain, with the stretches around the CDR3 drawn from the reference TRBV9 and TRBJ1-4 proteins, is DSGVTQTPKHLITATGQRVTLRCSPRSGDLSVYWYQQSLDQGLQFLIQYYNGEERAKGNILERFSAQQFPDLHSELNLSSLELGDSALYFCASSPTGTVEKLFFGSGTQLSVL.